Listed here are 3 T cell receptor beta chains from one sample, sequenced in a study of T cell responses to AZD1222 COVID-19 vaccine. Produced via immunoSEQ multiplex PCR; TCRdb's table is partial and in-frame only. The table includes 55,000 to 80,000 clones, about four fifths detected once. This material consisted of peripheral blood, taken on day 0 of AZD1222 vaccination. The receptors stem from an adult in good health.

The chain couples TRBV20-1 to TRBJ2-7, with unresolved D. The CDR3 sequence is 11 residues long. Germline V CDR1 and CDR2: DFQATT, SNEGSKA (reference sequence). Trimming left V 3 bases short and J 3 bases short, with 6 bases between. The CDR3 here is CSARVNYEQYF. CDR3 nucleotide sequence: TGCAGTGCTAGGGTAAACTACGAGCAGTACTTC.

The gene calls are TRBV27 and TRBJ1-5, with 7 bases identical to TRBD1. The CDR3 has 14 residues. V dropped 5 bases and J dropped 5; count of bases not matched to a gene: 6. Germline V gene sequence: CDR1 MNHEY, CDR2 SMNVEV (reference sequence). The CDR3 nucleotides are TGTGCCAGCAGTCCCTTAGACAGGGATCAGCCCCAGCATTTT. The encoded protein is CASSPLDRDQPQHF.

This clone was seen only once. The V gene is TRBV24-1, the J gene TRBJ2-1; 7 bases line up with TRBD2. After removal of 5 bases from V and 7 bases from J, the junction contained 10 bases not matched to a gene. The CDR3 totals 15 residues. Germline-derived CDR1 and CDR2 are KGHDR and SFDVKD. The CDR3 reads CATSAVLGGGNEQFF. In nucleotides, the CDR3 is TGTGCCACCAGTGCCGTTCTTGGGGGGGGGAATGAGCAGTTCTTC.